The 9 T cell receptor beta chains presented below share a single source sample, sequenced in a study of sequential checkpoint blockade in melanoma. Repertoires were generated with immunoSEQ multiplex PCR, while TCRdb's copy carries only in-frame clones and drops some. The sample consists of 25,000 to 30,000 clones, more than 80% of them appearing once. As for treatment: randomized to nivolumab then ipilimumab (arm A) or the reverse (arm B). Specimen: CD8+ T cells sorted from blood (inferred from file names), collected from a patient given nivolumab and ipilimumab in sequence. The receptor set was obtained from a human donor with melanoma.

The rearrangement uses TRBV4-3 and TRBJ1-5; D perhaps matches TRBD1 (6 bases). Trimming pared 1 base from V and 6 bases from J, leaving 13 bases between. Germline CDR1 is LGHNA and CDR2 is YSLEER. The CDR3 is 15 amino acids. The DNA of the CDR3 is TGCGCCAGCAGCCAAGGAATGGGGGCGCGTCAGCCCCAGCATTTT. Residues: CASSQGMGARQPQHF.

The J gene is TRBJ1-2, the V gene TRBV12-5; 7 bases map to TRBD1. CDR1 and CDR2 (germline): LGHNT, FRNRAP. The CDR3 contains 17 residues. V lost 5 bases, J lost 7 bases, and 19 bases stayed unmatched. In DNA, the CDR3 is TGTGCTAGTGGTCTACCAGGGGGATGGCGCCCCAGGGGTGGCTACACCTTC. The encoded protein is CASGLPGGWRPRGGYTF.

The chain links TRBV16 to TRBJ1-2; D may be TRBD1 (5 bases). This CDR3 is built from 14 residues. V was trimmed by 5 bases and J by 3 bases, leaving 13 bases between them. CDR1 KGHSY and CDR2 FQNENV come from the germline V gene. The CDR3 DNA sequence: TGTGCCAGCAGCGGCGGGGGGGGACACTATGGCTACACCTTC. Its translation: CASSGGGGHYGYTF.

V usage is TRBV19 and J usage is TRBJ1-1, with D possibly being TRBD1 (6 bases). Germline V CDR1 and CDR2: LNHDA, SQIVND (reference sequence). The CDR3 has 13 residues. The V end lost 5 bases, the J end lost 9 bases, and 16 bases lay between the germline ends. The CDR3 reads CASSPTDGDKAFF. The CDR3 DNA is TGTGCCAGTAGTCCTACCGACGGGGACAAAGCTTTCTTT.

This clone was observed a single time. The chain employs TRBV6-5 and TRBJ1-2; TRBD1 might be the D (5 bases). Deletions cut 8 bases from V and 4 bases from J, with 14 bases between. Germline assignment: CDR1 MNHEY and CDR2 SVGAGI. There are 13 residues in the CDR3. CDR3 sequence: CASSPGVRYGYTF. CDR3 nucleotides: TGTGCCAGCTCGCCGGGGGTTCGCTATGGCTACACCTTC.

This clone was seen a few times. The V gene is TRBV27, the J gene TRBJ2-7, with D perhaps matching TRBD1 (5 bases). CDR3 length: 14 amino acids. CDR1 and CDR2 from the germline V gene are MNHEY and SMNVEV (reference sequence). Trimming cost V 6 bases and J 5 bases, with 17 bases left between them. CDR3 DNA: TGTGCCAGCAGCACAATCGACAGCCTGGACGAGCAGTACTTC. This sequence encodes CASSTIDSLDEQYF.

V gene TRBV7-2 combines with J gene TRBJ2-1; TRBD2 might be the D (6 bases). V was clipped by 3 bases and J by 3 bases, with 21 bases between them. Germline V lookup: CDR1 SGHTA, CDR2 FQGNSA. This CDR3 region has 18 residues. The CDR3 here is CASSLVVLGTLRYNEQFF. The DNA of the CDR3 is TGTGCCAGCAGCTTGGTGGTGCTCGGGACTCTCCGCTACAATGAGCAGTTCTTC.

The genes are TRBV30 and TRBJ2-2; a possible D gene is TRBD2 (5 bases). V lost 2 bases and J 5 bases, leaving 12 bases between the germline ends. This CDR3 spans 14 amino acids. Germline assignment: CDR1 GTSNPN and CDR2 SVGIG (reference sequence). The CDR3 region has the DNA TGTGCCTGGAGTCGGGAATGGGTTACCGGGGAGCTGTTTTTT. This translates into CAWSREWVTGELFF.

The gene calls are TRBV9 and TRBJ2-3; 8 bases are shared with TRBD1. With V trimmed by 2 bases and J by 3 bases, 5 bases remained unmatched. The CDR3 extends over 15 amino acids. Germline-derived CDR1 and CDR2 are SGDLS and YYNGEE. In DNA form, the CDR3 reads TGTGCCAGCAGCGTCCAGGGGGCAACGACAGATACGCAGTATTTT. Amino acid sequence: CASSVQGATTDTQYF. The variable domain in full, completed from reference TRBV9 and TRBJ2-3, reads DSGVTQTPKHLITATGQRVTLRCSPRSGDLSVYWYQQSLDQGLQFLIQYYNGEERAKGNILERFSAQQFPDLHSELNLSSLELGDSALYFCASSVQGATTDTQYFGPGTRLTVL.